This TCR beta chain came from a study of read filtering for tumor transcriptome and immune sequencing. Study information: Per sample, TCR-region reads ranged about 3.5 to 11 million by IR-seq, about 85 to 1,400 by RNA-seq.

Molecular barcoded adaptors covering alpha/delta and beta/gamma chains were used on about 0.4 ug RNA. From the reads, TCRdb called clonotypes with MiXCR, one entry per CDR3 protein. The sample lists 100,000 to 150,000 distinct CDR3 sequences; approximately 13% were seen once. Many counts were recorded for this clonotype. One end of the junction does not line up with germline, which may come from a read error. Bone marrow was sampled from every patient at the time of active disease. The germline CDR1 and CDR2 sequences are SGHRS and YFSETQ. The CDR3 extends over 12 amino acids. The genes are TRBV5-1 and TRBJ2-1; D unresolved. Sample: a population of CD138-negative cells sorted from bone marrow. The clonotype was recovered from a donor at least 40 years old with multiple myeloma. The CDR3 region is CVSSLGSAEQFF. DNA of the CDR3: TGCGTCAGCAGCTTGGGGTCGGCAGAGCAGTTCTTC.